This TCR beta chain was retrieved from a study of blood T cell repertoires in COVID-19. Study overall: Italy, Spain and the United States were the sources of the convalescent and acute COVID-19 samples.

Authors' processing steps: Estimation of nucleated cell counts relied on the amplification of reference gene primers. Assay: immunoSEQ multiplex PCR; the TCRdb copy retains only in-frame clones and omits some. Clonal size and the V and J genes are those of that table, whereas D and trimming came from the DNA. The sample contains some 250,000 clones, approximately 88% of which appear only once. What was sequenced was peripheral blood. The source of this sequence is a woman aged 25 to 45 with acute or convalescent COVID-19.

The CDR3 is CASSPGRDEETQYF. The CDR3 DNA reads TGTGCCAGCAGCCCTGGGAGGGATGAAGAGACCCAGTACTTC. The chain has TRBV7-9 and TRBJ2-5; 7 bases fit TRBD2. The CDR3 has 14 residues. Germline loops: CDR1 SEHNR, CDR2 FQNEAQ (reference sequence). J gave up 3 bases and V 5 bases, and 6 bases lay outside the gene matches.